This TCR beta chain was documented in a study of T cells in Graves' hyperthyroidism and ophthalmopathy. What was amplified from RNA transcripts were TCR beta CDR3 regions. Initially, a first-round RT-PCR of the TCR CDR3 employed the HTBI primer set. One entry per CDR3 protein, called by TCRdb with MiXCR from the multiplex PCR reads. Among roughly 110,000 distinct CDR3 sequences listed, 16% were seen once. This clonotype was detected many times. No antigen is known for it. Germline values: CDR1 SEHNR, CDR2 FQNEAQ (reference sequence). Trimming shortened V by 5 bases and J by 4 bases, and 9 bases separated the two germline ends. The CDR3 length is 12 residues. General study points: The authors' 13 V-J model separated ophthalmopathy from stable hyperthyroidism.

PBMCs were obtained from about 9.9 ml fresh peripheral blood. V gene TRBV7-9 combines with J gene TRBJ2-7; D unresolved. This clonotype was obtained from a woman in her 50s with Graves' hyperthyroidism. The sample comprised blood. Here the CDR3 DNA reads TGTGCCAGCAGCATAGATTTATACGAGCAGTACTTC. Amino acid sequence: CASSIDLYEQYF.